A single T cell receptor beta chain is shown here with its context. The sample is drawn from a study of blood T cell repertoires in COVID-19. About the study: Samples taken during acute and convalescent COVID-19 were collected in the United States, Italy and Spain.

Original data processing: Estimation of nucleated cell counts was performed using reference gene primer amplification. Some clones are missing from TCRdb's copy, which holds only in-frame ones; the method was immunoSEQ multiplex PCR. V and J calls and clone size follow that table, whereas D and trimming were derived from the DNA. The sample shows 490,000 or so clones, more than 85% of them seen only once. In terms of age and location, participants ranged from roughly 18 to 95 years and lived in about two dozen US areas. Germline loops: CDR1 SEHNR, CDR2 FQNEAQ (reference sequence). After removal of 5 bases from V and 8 bases from J, the junction contained 14 bases not matched to a gene. The CDR3 contains 15 residues.

Material for sequencing was PBMCs or T cells enriched from blood (not recorded which). The V gene is TRBV7-9, the J gene TRBJ1-2; 7 positions match TRBD1. This TCR was recovered from a woman aged 55-75 years who had recovered from COVID-19. The CDR3, as DNA: TGTGCCAGCAGCAAAACCCACCGGGACAGTGAGGGCTACACCTTC. It yields the protein CASSKTHRDSEGYTF.